This T cell receptor beta chain was sequenced during a study of blood T cell repertoires in COVID-19. Across the study: The United States, Italy and Spain provided the acute and convalescent COVID-19 samples. Sources were T cells, B-cell-depleted T cells, or PBMCs; the material itself was cDNA or gDNA.

Produced via immunoSEQ multiplex PCR; TCRdb's table is partial and in-frame only. The sample includes fewer than 600,000 clones, roughly nine tenths of them seen just once. With V trimmed by 10 bases and J by 5 bases, 7 bases remained unmatched. Germline V gives CDR1 KGHDR, CDR2 SFDVKD. CDR3 length: 14 residues. The rearrangement uses TRBV24-1 and TRBJ1-6; 7 bases are a match to TRBD1. The receptor comes from a man younger than 30 with COVID-19, enrolled during active disease. Sample: peripheral blood. CDR3 coding DNA: TGTGCCACTTTGACAGGGAGAGATAATTCACCCCTCCACTTT. It codes for CATLTGRDNSPLHF.